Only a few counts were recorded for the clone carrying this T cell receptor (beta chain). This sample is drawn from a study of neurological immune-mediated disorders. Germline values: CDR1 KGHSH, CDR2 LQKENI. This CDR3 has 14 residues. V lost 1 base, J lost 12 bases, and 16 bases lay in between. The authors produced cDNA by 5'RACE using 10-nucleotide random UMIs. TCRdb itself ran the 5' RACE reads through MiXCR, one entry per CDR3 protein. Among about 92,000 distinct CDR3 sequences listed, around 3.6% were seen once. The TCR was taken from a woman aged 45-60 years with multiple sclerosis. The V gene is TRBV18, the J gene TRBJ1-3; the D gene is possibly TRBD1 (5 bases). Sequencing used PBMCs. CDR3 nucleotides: TGTGCCAGCTCACCACGGGACTCTGGAAAAAACATATATTTT. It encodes CASSPRDSGKNIYF.